The 19 T cell receptor beta chains below were found in one sample sequenced in a study of blood T cell repertoires in COVID-19. This table comes from immunoSEQ multiplex PCR, and its TCRdb copy is limited to in-frame clones, with some not included. The repertoire holds fewer than 90,000 clones, about 95% seen once, with almost 4.5% in the top ten. Source material: peripheral blood. Source of these receptors: a human donor with active COVID-19. The donor label of this sample is uncertain.

CDR3 sequence (DNA): TGTGCCAGCAGCTTCGGGGCAGGGGGAGAGACCCAGTACTTC. Protein: CASSFGAGGETQYF. This sequence joins TRBV7-8 and TRBJ2-5, with 7 bases matching TRBD1. J lost 4 bases, V lost 3 bases, and 5 bases had no gene match. The CDR3 sequence is 14 residues long. CDR1 is SGHVS and CDR2 is FQNEAQ in the germline V gene.

The J gene is TRBJ1-1, the V gene TRBV6-5, with TRBD1 as a possible D gene (6 bases). Per germline, CDR1 MNHEY and CDR2 SVGAGI. V shed 6 bases and J shed 6 bases, with 14 bases lying between them. The CDR3 length is 13 residues. DNA for the CDR3: TGTGCCAGCAGGCTCCACAGGGTCGCTGAAGCTTTCTTT. Translation gives CASRLHRVAEAFF.

The chain is built from TRBV19 and TRBJ2-7, with TRBD2 matching over 10 bases. CDR3 size: 15 residues. Trimming at V came to 3 bases and at J to 4 bases, leaving 6 bases not matched to a gene. The germline V gene has CDR1 LNHDA and CDR2 SQIVND (reference sequence). The CDR3 DNA sequence: TGTGCCAGTAGTATCCCGGGACTAGCGAAGTACGAGCAGTACTTC. It is translated as CASSIPGLAKYEQYF.

The chain carries TRBV4-3 and TRBJ2-1, with 8 bases lining up with TRBD2. The V gene's germline CDR1 is LGHNA and CDR2 YSLEER. Trimming cost V 0 bases and J 5 bases; bases outside gene matches: 12. This CDR3 is 18 amino acids long. The CDR3 sequence is CASSQDLPAGAIHNEQFF. CDR3 DNA sequence: TGCGCCAGCAGCCAAGATCTCCCAGCGGGAGCTATCCACAATGAGCAGTTCTTC.

The chain links TRBV7-2 to TRBJ2-5, with 13 bases fitting TRBD2. Looked up from germline, CDR1 is SGHTA and CDR2 is FQGNSA. Unmatched junction bases numbered 11, after V lost 3 bases and J lost 1 base. This CDR3 has 19 residues. The DNA of the CDR3 is TGTGCCAGCAGCTTCGCCGACTTACTAGCGGGAGGGCCCCAAGAGACCCAGTACTTC. As protein: CASSFADLLAGGPQETQYF.

This clone has a single count. The chain has TRBV11-3 and TRBJ2-1; the D is unclear. The CDR3 is 17 amino acids. Trimming stripped 1 base from V and 0 bases from J, with 13 bases between. CDR1 and CDR2 (germline): SGHNT, YENEEA. In DNA, the CDR3 is TGTGCCAGCAGCTTAGTTTTTGCGGAGAGCTCCTACAATGAGCAGTTCTTC. It encodes CASSLVFAESSYNEQFF. The variable domain in full, completed from reference TRBV11-3 and TRBJ2-1, reads EAGVVQSPRYKIIEKKQPVAFWCNPISGHNTLYWYLQNLGQGPELLIRYENEEAVDDSQLPKDRFSAERLKGVDSTLKIQPAELGDSAVYLCASSLVFAESSYNEQFFGPGTRLTVL.

The J gene is TRBJ1-1, the V gene TRBV19; D call uncertain. Germline lookup yields CDR1 LNHDA and CDR2 SQIVND (reference sequence). The V and J ends lost 5 bases and 4 bases respectively, with 17 bases between them. The CDR3 runs 15 residues. The CDR3 DNA reads as TGTGCCAGTAGTCCCTTAGGTCCAACGGGCACTGAAGCTTTCTTT. Translating it yields CASSPLGPTGTEAFF.

The V call is TRBV10-2, the J call TRBJ2-1; D might be TRBD2 (5 bases). This CDR3 has 14 residues. Trimming took 3 bases from V and 9 from J, leaving 15 bases between them. Per the germline V gene, CDR1 is WSHSY and CDR2 is SAAADI. DNA for the CDR3: TGCGCCAGCAGTGATCTATTGGCGGGTATTGAGCAGTTCTTC. It is translated as CASSDLLAGIEQFF.

This clone has just one count. The V call is TRBV18, the J call TRBJ2-3, with a possible D match to TRBD1 (6 bases). The CDR3 consists of 12 residues. Germline CDR1 is KGHSH and CDR2 is LQKENI. V lost 5 bases and J lost 11, with 14 bases in between. CDR3 loop: CASSLQGERQYF. CDR3 in DNA: TGTGCCAGCTCATTACAGGGCGAGAGGCAGTATTTT.

The genes are TRBV6-5 and TRBJ1-2; no reliable D call. Germline loops: CDR1 MNHEY, CDR2 SVGAGI. Trimming cost V 6 bases and J 1 base, with 12 bases left between them. There are 14 residues in the CDR3. The CDR3 bases are TGTGCCAGCAGATCGGGTCCCAGTAACTATGGCTACACCTTC. It is translated as CASRSGPSNYGYTF.

This clone was recorded once. The gene calls are TRBV5-4 and TRBJ2-5; D not resolved. The CDR3 runs to 13 residues. Germline V gene sequence: CDR1 SGHNT, CDR2 YYREEE (reference sequence). Trimming removed 1 base at V and 4 bases at J, with 8 bases between. CDR3 amino acids: CASSLPQIETQYF. As DNA, the CDR3 is TGTGCCAGCAGCTTGCCCCAGATAGAGACCCAGTACTTC.

The chain employs TRBV11-3 and TRBJ1-1, with a weak D call TRBD1 (6 bases). Germline CDR1 reads SGHNT; CDR2 reads YENEEA. The length of the CDR3 is 16 residues. The V gene lost 5 bases and the J gene lost 6 bases, with 22 bases spanning the gap. The CDR3 loop reads CASSQSLYQGLAEAFF. The CDR3 DNA is TGTGCCAGCAGCCAAAGCCTGTATCAGGGGCTGGCTGAAGCTTTCTTT.

The chain links TRBV10-1 to TRBJ2-7; TRBD2 might be the D (5 bases). The ends were cut back, 4 bases at V and 3 bases at J, with 13 bases in the middle. The CDR3 runs 14 residues. From germline, CDR1 is WNHNN and CDR2 SYGVQD (reference sequence). CDR3 sequence (DNA): TGCGCCAGCAGTGGAAAGGGAGTTGACTACGAGCAGTACTTC. Residues: CASSGKGVDYEQYF.

The chain combines TRBV28 with TRBJ2-7; no definite D call. Between the trimmed V and J ends, which lost 7 bases and 1 base, there was a span of 8 bases. The CDR3 runs 12 residues. Germline-derived CDR1 and CDR2 are MDHEN and SYDVKM. Written as DNA, the CDR3 is TGTGCCAGCAACTTGATGTCCTACGAGCAGTACTTC. Its protein product is CASNLMSYEQYF.

This chain joins TRBV18 and TRBJ2-7, with TRBD1 matching 10 bases. Germline V lookup: CDR1 KGHSH, CDR2 LQKENI. The CDR3 consists of 15 residues. V lost 3 bases and J lost 7; bases outside the gene matches: 9. CDR3 in amino acids: CASSPQGQGVGEQYF. DNA of the CDR3: TGTGCCAGCTCACCGCAAGGACAGGGGGTGGGAGAGCAGTACTTC.

The V and J genes are TRBV3-1 (or the pseudogene TRBV3-2) and TRBJ2-2; D is undetermined. V lost 5 bases, J lost 4 bases, and 11 bases lay in between. This CDR3 spans 14 amino acids. CDR1 LGHDT and CDR2 YNNKEL come from the germline V gene (reference sequence). CDR3 coding DNA: TGTGCCAGCAGCACAGCCCCCGGCACCGGGGAGCTGTTTTTT. This translates into CASSTAPGTGELFF.

This clone was seen a single time. The J gene is TRBJ1-3, the V gene TRBV7-8; possibly TRBD1 for D (5 bases). Between the trimmed V and J ends, which lost 7 bases and 6 bases, there was a span of 19 bases. CDR1 is SGHVS, CDR2 FQNEAQ, per germline. This CDR3 region has 15 residues. The CDR3 spells CASTPTGQGKNTIYF. DNA for the CDR3: TGTGCCAGCACCCCGACCGGGCAGGGTAAAAACACCATATATTTT.

This clone occurred once. This chain uses TRBV5-6 with TRBJ2-2; 8 nucleotides agree with TRBD2. The ends lost 0 bases at V and 4 bases at J; junction bases unmatched: 5. CDR3 length equals 16 residues. Germline V CDR1 and CDR2: SGHDT, YYEEEE. CDR3 nucleotide sequence: TGTGCCAGCAGCTTGGCAGCGGGGGCAGTCACCGGGGAGCTGTTTTTT. Amino acid sequence: CASSLAAGAVTGELFF. Filled out from reference TRBV5-6 and TRBJ2-2, the complete variable domain reads DAGVTQSPTHLIKTRGQQVTLRCSPKSGHDTVSWYQQALGQGPQFIFQYYEEEERQRGNFPDRFSGHQFPNYSSELNVNALLLGDSALYLCASSLAAGAVTGELFFGEGSRLTVL.

J is TRBJ1-2 and V is TRBV7-9, with 12 positions matching TRBD1. J lost 4 bases, V lost 5 bases, and 14 bases had no gene match. CDR3 size: 18 residues. The germline V gene encodes CDR1 SEHNR and CDR2 FQNEAQ (reference sequence). The CDR3 DNA is TGTGCCAGCAGCCCCTATACCTCCGGGACAGGGGGCGGCTATGGCTACACCTTC. It yields the protein CASSPYTSGTGGGYGYTF.